These T cell receptor beta chains were read from a single sample in a study of shared clonotypes between healthy human individuals. Libraries were prepared by immunoSEQ multiplex PCR; TCRdb keeps only in-frame clonotypes and omits some of them. This sample has about 600,000 clones, with around 78% found just once. Sequencing was done on a sample of PBMCs. The receptor source for this set is a woman aged 40-49 years in good health. Some clones in this sample may be carry-over from other donors' samples. The CDR3 runs from the conserved cysteine through the conserved F or W. Each record gives: clone size, D gene, J gene, V gene, CDR3 protein, CDR3 DNA. D genes are given only for firm matches. For some rows the clone size is stated as once, few or many, or as a class when expanded; others skip it.

clone size: NA
D gene: TRBD2
J gene: TRBJ2-1
V gene: TRBV5-4
CDR3 protein: CASSLGTSGREQFF
CDR3 DNA: TGTGCCAGCAGCTTAGGGACTAGCGGGAGGGAGCAGTTCTTC

clone size: NA
D gene: NA
J gene: TRBJ1-5
V gene: TRBV30
CDR3 protein: CAWSPDTNQPQHF
CDR3 DNA: TGTGCCTGGAGTCCGGACACCAATCAGCCCCAGCATTTT

clone size: NA
D gene: TRBD1
J gene: TRBJ2-1
V gene: TRBV29-1
CDR3 protein: CSVDGRGRPSEQFF
CDR3 DNA: TGCAGCGTTGACGGCAGGGGGCGGCCTAGTGAGCAGTTCTTC

clone size: NA
D gene: TRBD1
J gene: TRBJ1-1
V gene: TRBV28
CDR3 protein: CASLPGQVNTEAFF
CDR3 DNA: TGTGCCAGCCTACCCGGACAGGTGAACACTGAAGCTTTCTTT

clone size: NA
D gene: TRBD2
J gene: TRBJ2-1
V gene: TRBV29-1
CDR3 protein: CSVTTSGSYNEQFF
CDR3 DNA: TGCAGCGTTACTACTAGCGGCTCCTACAATGAGCAGTTCTTC

clone size: NA
D gene: NA
J gene: TRBJ2-5
V gene: TRBV28
CDR3 protein: CASSSAGRSQETQYF
CDR3 DNA: TGTGCCAGCAGTTCAGCGGGCCGCTCCCAAGAGACCCAGTACTTC

clone size: NA
D gene: TRBD1
J gene: TRBJ2-1
V gene: TRBV7-3
CDR3 protein: CASSSSPGQGAHYEQFF
CDR3 DNA: TGTGCCAGCAGCTCCTCCCCGGGACAGGGGGCGCATTATGAGCAGTTCTTC

clone size: NA
D gene: NA
J gene: TRBJ1-5
V gene: TRBV18
CDR3 protein: CASSPAGLRLSSNQPQHF
CDR3 DNA: TGTGCCAGCTCACCGGCTGGGTTAAGGCTAAGTAGCAATCAGCCCCAGCATTTT

clone size: NA
D gene: TRBD2
J gene: TRBJ2-2
V gene: TRBV4-1
CDR3 protein: CASSQDLASGTRNTGELFF
CDR3 DNA: TGCGCCAGCAGCCAAGATTTGGCTAGCGGGACCAGGAACACCGGGGAGCTGTTTTTT

clone size: NA
D gene: NA
J gene: TRBJ2-3
V gene: TRBV5-1
CDR3 protein: CASSLGGNTDTQYF
CDR3 DNA: TGCGCCAGCAGCTTGGGGGGGAACACAGATACGCAGTATTTT

clone size: NA
D gene: NA
J gene: TRBJ2-3
V gene: TRBV2
CDR3 protein: CASSLGGGTDTQYF
CDR3 DNA: TGTGCCAGCAGCCTGGGTGGGGGCACAGATACGCAGTATTTT

clone size: few
D gene: NA
J gene: TRBJ1-1
V gene: TRBV7-9
CDR3 protein: CASSSKNTEAFF
CDR3 DNA: TGTGCCAGCAGCTCGAAGAACACTGAAGCTTTCTTT

clone size: few
D gene: TRBD1
J gene: TRBJ1-2
V gene: TRBV19
CDR3 protein: CASAPGQGPYGYTF
CDR3 DNA: TGTGCCAGCGCACCGGGACAGGGGCCCTATGGCTACACCTTC

clone size: NA
D gene: NA
J gene: TRBJ1-3
V gene: TRBV4-2
CDR3 protein: CASSLMGGSSGNTIYF
CDR3 DNA: TGTGCCAGCAGCCTAATGGGGGGGAGCTCTGGAAACACCATATATTTT

clone size: NA
D gene: NA
J gene: TRBJ1-1
V gene: TRBV5-1
CDR3 protein: CASSLDTERGNSEAFF
CDR3 DNA: TGCGCCAGCAGCTTAGATACAGAAAGAGGTAATTCTGAAGCTTTCTTT

clone size: NA
D gene: NA
J gene: TRBJ2-7
V gene: TRBV6-1
CDR3 protein: CASRHRDSIYEQYF
CDR3 DNA: TGTGCCAGCAGGCACCGGGACTCCATCTACGAGCAGTACTTC

clone size: NA
D gene: NA
J gene: TRBJ2-7
V gene: TRBV30
CDR3 protein: CAWGGLFYEQYF
CDR3 DNA: TGTGCCTGGGGAGGACTGTTCTACGAGCAGTACTTC

clone size: NA
D gene: TRBD1
J gene: TRBJ2-1
V gene: TRBV11-3
CDR3 protein: CASSGTGHEQFF
CDR3 DNA: TGTGCCAGCAGCGGGACAGGGCATGAGCAGTTCTTC

clone size: NA
D gene: TRBD1
J gene: TRBJ1-5
V gene: TRBV28
CDR3 protein: CASSLGGGNRQPQHF
CDR3 DNA: TGTGCCAGCAGTTTAGGAGGGGGCAATAGGCAGCCCCAGCATTTT

clone size: many
D gene: NA
J gene: TRBJ2-1
V gene: TRBV7-7
CDR3 protein: CASSPQTTRLGGEQFF
CDR3 DNA: TGTGCTAGCAGCCCCCAGACTACCCGCCTTGGGGGGGAGCAGTTCTTC

clone size: NA
D gene: NA
J gene: TRBJ2-7
V gene: TRBV19
CDR3 protein: CASRPTGDRYEQYF
CDR3 DNA: TGTGCCAGCCGCCCGACAGGCGACCGCTACGAGCAGTACTTC